A single sample is the source of the 9 T cell receptor beta chains below, sequenced in a study of cytomegalovirus exposure and HLA in healthy donors (dated by TCRdb to the late 2010s). Libraries came from the immunoSEQ multiplex PCR assay. The multiplex PCR relied on a mix of 60 forward primers for TCR Vbeta segments and 13 reverse primers for TCR Jbeta segments. TCRdb holds this immuneACCESS table with in-frame rearrangements only. Some clones are missing; in checked studies, unresolved V genes explain under half, and the rest has no known cause. The sample table lists about 150,000 clones, approximately 81% of them with a count of one. Over 2.5% of the sample comes from the top ten. Material: PBMCs. These receptors originate from a young man in good health and CMV-seropositive.

This chain links TRBV5-6 with TRBJ2-7; tentatively, D is TRBD2 (6 bases). The germline V gene encodes CDR1 SGHDT and CDR2 YYEEEE. V lost 7 bases and J lost 2, with 16 bases in between. CDR3 size: 14 residues. The CDR3 sequence is CASGPGGATYEQYV. In DNA form, the CDR3 reads TGTGCCAGCGGCCCCGGCGGGGCGACCTACGAGCAGTACGTC.

This chain joins TRBV5-1 and TRBJ2-1; 8 nucleotides line up with TRBD2. The length of the CDR3 is 15 residues. Unmatched junction bases numbered 5, after V lost 4 bases and J lost 2 bases. CDR1 is SGHRS, CDR2 YFSETQ, per germline. In DNA, the CDR3 is TGCGCCAGCAGCCCCAGCGGGGGTACCTACAATGAGCAGTTCTTC. Translation gives CASSPSGGTYNEQFF.

V is TRBV7-3 and J is TRBJ2-1; D remains ambiguous. Trimming removed 2 bases from V and 5 bases from J, with 10 bases in between. The CDR3 has 14 residues. Germline lookup yields CDR1 SGHTA and CDR2 FQGTGA. The CDR3 region has the DNA TGTGCCAGCAGCTTACAGTCTGGTCACAATGAGCAGTTCTTC. Translation: CASSLQSGHNEQFF.

The V gene is TRBV2, the J gene TRBJ1-2; perhaps TRBD1 as D (6 bases). Trimming shortened V by 4 bases and J by 6 bases, and 12 bases separated the two germline ends. This CDR3 spans 13 amino acids. Germline V gene data show CDR1 as SNHLY and CDR2 as FYNNEI. CDR3 sequence reads: CASSARGKNGYTF. The CDR3 DNA follows: TGTGCCAGCAGTGCCAGGGGCAAGAATGGCTACACCTTC.

The sample holds one count of this clone. This chain joins TRBV19 and TRBJ1-2; 9 bases line up with TRBD1. There are 15 residues in the CDR3. J was trimmed by 4 bases and V by 7 bases; bases with no gene match: 10. CDR1 is LNHDA, CDR2 SQIVND, per germline (reference sequence). The CDR3 loop is CASTVTGGPVYGYTF. DNA of the CDR3: TGTGCCAGTACCGTGACAGGGGGACCAGTCTATGGCTACACCTTC. The variable domain in full, with the rest retrieved from reference TRBV19 and TRBJ1-2, is DGGITQSPKYLFRKEGQNVTLSCEQNLNHDAMYWYRQDPGQGLRLIYYSQIVNDFQKGDIAEGYSVSREKKESFPLTVTSAQKNPTAFYLCASTVTGGPVYGYTFGSGTRLTVV.

The V gene is TRBV18, the J gene TRBJ2-5, with 14 positions matching TRBD2. The CDR3 runs to 15 residues. With V trimmed by 4 bases and J by 5 bases, 3 bases remained unmatched. Germline V gene lookup returns CDR1 KGHSH and CDR2 LQKENI. The CDR3 coding sequence is TGTGCCAGCTCACGACTAGCGGGAGGGGAGGAGACCCAGTACTTC. This gives the protein CASSRLAGGEETQYF.

The V gene is TRBV4-3, the J gene TRBJ2-3; 7 bases map to TRBD2. This CDR3 is 16 amino acids long. Germline CDR1 and CDR2: LGHNA and YSLEER. J gave up 2 bases and V 0 bases, and 5 bases lay outside the gene matches. Here the CDR3 DNA reads TGCGCCAGCAGCCAAGACAGGAGCGGGACCACAGATACGCAGTATTTT. This encodes CASSQDRSGTTDTQYF.

The V call is TRBV2, the J call TRBJ2-2; TRBD1 aligns across 8 bases. The CDR3 is made up of 16 amino acids. The trim removed 7 bases at V and 3 bases at J, leaving 10 bases unmatched. Germline values: CDR1 SNHLY, CDR2 FYNNEI. CDR3 coding DNA: TGTGCCAGCATGCCGGGCGGACAGGGACACACCGGGGAGCTGTTTTTT. It encodes CASMPGGQGHTGELFF.

V is TRBV20-1 and J is TRBJ2-1; D is unclear. This CDR3 spans 11 amino acids. The ends were cut back, 5 bases at V and 5 bases at J, with 7 bases in the middle. Germline V gene data show CDR1 as DFQATT and CDR2 as SNEGSKA (reference sequence). CDR3 amino acids: CSAPRNNEQFF. The CDR3 DNA follows: TGCAGTGCTCCCAGAAACAATGAGCAGTTCTTC.